Following are 23 T cell receptor beta chains from one sample sequenced in a study of blood T cell repertoires in COVID-19. Profiled with immunoSEQ multiplex PCR; TCRdb holds only in-frame clones, not every one. The sample lists approximately 97,000 clones; about 85% were seen once. Material for sequencing was peripheral blood. The receptors stem from a woman between 45 and 65 years old with COVID-19, enrolled during active disease.

This chain uses TRBV7-9 with TRBJ1-6, with D perhaps matching TRBD1 (5 bases). The CDR3 covers 17 residues. V was shortened by 5 bases and J by 0 bases, with 14 bases between the two germline ends. The germline V gene has CDR1 SEHNR and CDR2 FQNEAQ (reference sequence). The CDR3 bases are TGTGCCAGCAGCCGGGGGGATTCGAGCTCCTATAATTCACCCCTCCACTTT. Protein: CASSRGDSSSYNSPLHF.

The V gene is TRBV27, the J gene TRBJ2-3, with a possible D match to TRBD1 (5 bases). In germline, CDR1 is MNHEY, CDR2 SMNVEV (reference sequence). V gave up 4 bases and J gave up 5 bases, with 13 bases separating them. CDR3 length equals 14 residues. In DNA, the CDR3 is TGTGCCAGCAGTTCCCAGGGTAATATAGATACGCAGTATTTT. It specifies CASSSQGNIDTQYF.

V usage is TRBV4-1 and J usage is TRBJ1-4; D uncertain. The CDR3 sequence is 15 residues long. CDR1 is MGHRA, CDR2 YSYEKL, per germline. The ends were cut back, 1 base at V and 5 bases at J, with 11 bases in the middle. The CDR3 protein is CASSQGDRENEKLFF. CDR3 coding DNA: TGCGCCAGCAGCCAAGGGGATCGGGAGAATGAAAAACTGTTTTTT.

This clone showed up just once. The chain is built from TRBV3-1 (or the pseudogene TRBV3-2) and TRBJ2-3; 9 bases agree with TRBD2. CDR3 length: 15 residues. The germline V gene encodes CDR1 LGHDT and CDR2 YNNKEL (reference sequence). Unmatched junction bases numbered 5, after V lost 6 bases and J lost 1 base. The CDR3 nucleotides are TGTGCCAGCAGGGTTAGCGGGGGACGCACAGATACGCAGTATTTT. Translated: CASRVSGGRTDTQYF.

The rearrangement uses TRBV6-1 and TRBJ1-4, with a possible D match to TRBD1 (5 bases). Between the trimmed V and J ends, which lost 5 bases and 0 bases, there was a span of 10 bases. The CDR3 is 15 residues long. Germline V CDR1 and CDR2: MNHNS, SASEGT. The CDR3, as DNA: TGTGCCAGCAGTTTATACAGGTCAACTAATGAAAAACTGTTTTTT. Encoded protein: CASSLYRSTNEKLFF.

V and J are TRBV4-1 and TRBJ1-4; tentative D call: TRBD1 (5 bases). The CDR3 runs 15 residues. The germline gives CDR1 MGHRA, CDR2 YSYEKL. V dropped 4 bases and J dropped 0 bases, with 9 bases sitting between them. CDR3 nucleotides: TGCGCCAGCAGCCGAGACAGTTCAACTAATGAAAAACTGTTTTTT. Its translation is CASSRDSSTNEKLFF.

The chain is built from TRBV12-3 or TRBV12-4 and TRBJ2-7, with D perhaps matching TRBD2 (6 bases). This CDR3 is built from 11 residues. Trimming removed 10 bases at V and 6 bases at J, with 13 bases between. The CDR3 is CATWSGVEQYF. CDR3 DNA: TGTGCCACCTGGTCGGGAGTCGAGCAGTACTTC.

The chain recombines TRBV3-1 (or the pseudogene TRBV3-2) with TRBJ2-3, with 15 positions matching TRBD2. The CDR3 is 14 amino acids. Germline V gives CDR1 LGHDT, CDR2 YNNKEL (reference sequence). With 5 bases clipped from V and 10 bases from J, the junction kept 4 bases outside the gene matches. The CDR3 loop reads CASSYGTSGGSQYF. The CDR3 bases are TGTGCCAGCAGCTACGGGACTAGCGGGGGGTCGCAGTATTTT.

V usage is TRBV5-4 and J usage is TRBJ2-3; 13 bases fit TRBD2. The J segment lost 5 bases and the V segment lost 4 bases, leaving 7 bases of the junction unmatched. CDR1 and CDR2 from the germline V gene are SGHNT and YYREEE (reference sequence). CDR3 size: 16 residues. CDR3 amino acids: CASSALLAGGGDTQYF. The DNA of the CDR3 is TGTGCCAGCAGCGCCTTACTAGCGGGGGGGGGAGATACGCAGTATTTT. Together with reference TRBV5-4 and TRBJ2-3, the CDR3 gives the full variable domain: ETGVTQSPTHLIKTRGQQVTLRCSSQSGHNTVSWYQQALGQGPQFIFQYYREEENGRGNFPPRFSGLQFPNYSSELNVNALELDDSALYLCASSALLAGGGDTQYFGPGTRLTVL.

The chain recombines TRBV6-5 with TRBJ2-1; D perhaps matches TRBD2 (5 bases). Per germline, CDR1 MNHEY and CDR2 SVGAGI. The CDR3 runs to 16 residues. V was trimmed by 0 bases and J by 0 bases, leaving 9 bases between them. The CDR3: CASSYSTGSSYNEQFF. The CDR3 coding sequence is TGTGCCAGCAGTTACTCGACGGGGAGCTCCTACAATGAGCAGTTCTTC.

This sequence joins TRBV20-1 and TRBJ1-4; no clear D. Germline CDR1 reads DFQATT; CDR2 reads SNEGSKA (reference sequence). The CDR3 extends over 13 amino acids. V was shortened by 3 bases and J by 2 bases, with 7 bases between the two germline ends. CDR3 protein: CSASKRTNEKLFF. In DNA form, the CDR3 reads TGCAGTGCTAGTAAGAGGACTAATGAAAAACTGTTTTTT.

The genes are TRBV19 and TRBJ2-7; tentatively, D is TRBD1 (5 bases). Per germline, CDR1 LNHDA and CDR2 SQIVND (reference sequence). V shed 3 bases and J shed 1 base, with 7 bases lying between them. The CDR3 extends over 13 amino acids. This CDR3 reads CASSIRVSYEQYF. The DNA for the CDR3 is TGTGCCAGTAGTATCAGGGTATCCTACGAGCAGTACTTC.

This chain's CDR3 is CASRGDNLRTEAFF. The CDR3 nucleotides read TGTGCCAGCAGAGGGGACAACCTGCGCACTGAAGCTTTCTTT. The genes are TRBV2 and TRBJ1-1; D is perhaps TRBD1 (6 bases). CDR1 is SNHLY, CDR2 FYNNEI, per germline. The ends were cut back, 6 bases at V and 4 bases at J, with 15 bases in the middle. The CDR3 covers 14 residues.

The chain has TRBV19 and TRBJ2-6, with TRBD1 as a possible D gene (6 bases). Germline V CDR1 and CDR2: LNHDA, SQIVND (reference sequence). The CDR3 is made up of 14 amino acids. V lost 7 bases to trimming and J lost 1 base, with 8 bases between them. As DNA, the CDR3 is TGTGCCAGTAACGGACAGTCTGGGGCCAACGTCCTGACTTTC. Its protein is CASNGQSGANVLTF.

The chain has TRBV28 and TRBJ2-7, with unresolved D. CDR1 and CDR2 from the germline V gene are MDHEN and SYDVKM. Trimming shortened V by 2 bases and J by 1 base, and 9 bases separated the two germline ends. This CDR3 is built from 14 residues. In DNA, the CDR3 is TGTGCCAGCAGTTTAAACTATCCTTCCTACGAGCAGTACTTC. Encoded protein: CASSLNYPSYEQYF.

The J gene is TRBJ1-4, the V gene TRBV7-9; D gene uncertain. The germline V gene has CDR1 SEHNR and CDR2 FQNEAQ (reference sequence). This CDR3 spans 12 amino acids. The V gene lost 5 bases and the J gene lost 7 bases, with 8 bases spanning the gap. CDR3 amino acids: CASSASGEKLFF. The CDR3 DNA is TGTGCCAGCAGCGCGAGTGGTGAAAAACTGTTTTTT.

This sequence joins TRBV23-1 and TRBJ2-1, with 9 bases that match TRBD2. TRBV23-1 is identified as an open reading frame with a role that is uncertain. This CDR3 has 16 residues. V was pared by 5 bases and J by 7 bases, with 12 bases of the junction left unmatched. The CDR3 nucleotides read TGCGCCAGCAGTGCCCCCGGGACTAGCAATTATAATGAGCAGTTCTTC. As protein: CASSAPGTSNYNEQFF.

The table lists this clone with a count of one. The CDR3 DNA follows: TGCGCCAGCAGGGAGATAGCGGGGATTTTTGGGGAGCAGTACTTC. Its protein product is CASREIAGIFGEQYF. The V gene is TRBV5-1, the J gene TRBJ2-7, with 8 positions matching TRBD2. The germline gives CDR1 SGHRS, CDR2 YFSETQ. The CDR3 has 15 residues. V lost 5 bases, J lost 7 bases, and 14 bases stayed unmatched.

For the CDR3, the DNA is TGTGCCAGCAGCATGGACATCTCCTACAATGAGCAGTTCTTC. Amino acids: CASSMDISYNEQFF. The chain couples TRBV7-9 to TRBJ2-1; D possibly corresponds to TRBD1 (5 bases). V was shortened by 5 bases and J by 0 bases, with 8 bases between the two germline ends. Per germline, CDR1 SEHNR and CDR2 FQNEAQ (reference sequence). The CDR3 runs to 14 residues.

The sample holds a few counts of this clone. The gene calls are TRBV12-2 and TRBJ2-3; the listed D gene, TRBD2, was not tested against the DNA. TRBV12-2 is labeled a pseudogene. The CDR3 spans 15 residues. This CDR3 is CASRLIAGGLGTQYF. The CDR3 DNA follows: TGTGCAAGTCGCTTAATCGCGGGGGGACTGGGTACGCAGTATTTT.

The CDR3 DNA reads TGTGCCAGCAGCTTAGAGGGCCGCGGGAAGAGGAATCAGCCCCAGCATTTT. Translated: CASSLEGRGKRNQPQHF. The chain uses TRBV7-9 and TRBJ1-5; D is uncertain. The CDR3 contains 17 residues. Germline assignment: CDR1 SEHNR and CDR2 FQNEAQ (reference sequence). Trimming took 1 base from V and 4 from J, leaving 17 bases between them. The full variable domain, rest sourced from reference TRBV7-9 and TRBJ1-5, is DTGVSQNPRHKITKRGQNVTFRCDPISEHNRLYWYRQTLGQGPEFLTYFQNEAQLEKSRLLSDRFSAERPKGSFSTLEIQRTEQGDSAMYLCASSLEGRGKRNQPQHFGDGTRLSIL.

The genes are TRBV7-9 and TRBJ1-1; D call uncertain. This CDR3 has 13 residues. In germline, CDR1 is SEHNR, CDR2 FQNEAQ (reference sequence). V shed 5 bases and J shed 0 bases, with 7 bases lying between them. In nucleotides, the CDR3 is TGTGCCAGCAGCGGTGACATGAACACTGAAGCTTTCTTT. Amino acid sequence: CASSGDMNTEAFF.

The V call is TRBV6-5, the J call TRBJ2-5; weak D call: TRBD1 (6 bases). V was pared by 6 bases and J by 5 bases, with 19 bases between. The germline V gene has CDR1 MNHEY and CDR2 SVGAGI. This CDR3 spans 15 amino acids. The CDR3 sequence is CASSKGQWGSETQYF. CDR3 DNA sequence: TGTGCCAGCAGCAAAGGACAGTGGGGCTCGGAGACCCAGTACTTC.